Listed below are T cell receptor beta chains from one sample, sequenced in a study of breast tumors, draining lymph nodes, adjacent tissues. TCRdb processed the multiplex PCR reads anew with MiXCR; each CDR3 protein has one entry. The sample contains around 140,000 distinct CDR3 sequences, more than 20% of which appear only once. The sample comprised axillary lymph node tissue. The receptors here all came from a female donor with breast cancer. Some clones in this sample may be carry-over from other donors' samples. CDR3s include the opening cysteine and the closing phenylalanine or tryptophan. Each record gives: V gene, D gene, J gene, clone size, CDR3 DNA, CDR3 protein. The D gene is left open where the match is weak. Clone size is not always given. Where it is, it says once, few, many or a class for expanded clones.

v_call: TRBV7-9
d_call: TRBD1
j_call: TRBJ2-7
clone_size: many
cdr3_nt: TGTGCCAGCAGCCCCCGGACAGGGATTGTCTACGAGCAGTACTTC
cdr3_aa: CASSPRTGIVYEQYF

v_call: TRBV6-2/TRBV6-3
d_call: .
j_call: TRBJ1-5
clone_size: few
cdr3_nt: TGTGCCAGCAGTTACAGGGGGCCCCAGCATTTT
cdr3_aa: CASSYRGPQHF

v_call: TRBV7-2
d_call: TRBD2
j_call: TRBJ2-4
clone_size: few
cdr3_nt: TGTGCCAGCAGCCCGGGACTAGCGCAGGGAAACATTCAGTACTTC
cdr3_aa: CASSPGLAQGNIQYF

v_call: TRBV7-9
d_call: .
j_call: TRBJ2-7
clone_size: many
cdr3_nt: TGTGCCAGCAGCCCTTCCGGGACTTACGAGCAGTACTTC
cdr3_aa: CASSPSGTYEQYF

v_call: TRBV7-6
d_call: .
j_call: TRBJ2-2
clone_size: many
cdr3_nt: TGTGCCAGCAGCCTATACACCGGGGAGCTGTTTTTT
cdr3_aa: CASSLYTGELFF

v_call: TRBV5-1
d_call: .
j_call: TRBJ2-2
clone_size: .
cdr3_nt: TGCGCCTGCAGCTTGGCGTTCGGGAACACCGGGGAGCTGTTTTTT
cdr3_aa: CACSLAFGNTGELFF

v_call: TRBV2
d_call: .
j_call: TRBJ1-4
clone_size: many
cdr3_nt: TGTGCCAGCAGTGAAGGGAGGGGTACTTCCGAAAAACTGTTTTTT
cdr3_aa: CASSEGRGTSEKLFF

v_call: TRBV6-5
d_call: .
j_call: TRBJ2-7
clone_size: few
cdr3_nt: TGTGCCAGCAGTTTTCAACGGGCCACCTACGAGCAGTACTTC
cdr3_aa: CASSFQRATYEQYF

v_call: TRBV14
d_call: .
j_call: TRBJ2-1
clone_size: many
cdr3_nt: TGTGCCAGCAGCCCAACGACCTTCTCCTACAATGAGCAGTTCTTC
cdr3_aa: CASSPTTFSYNEQFF

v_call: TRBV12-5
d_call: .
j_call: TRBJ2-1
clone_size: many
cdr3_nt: TGTGCTAGTGGTCGTTCCAGATCCGCAAGTGTCGACGATGAGCAGTTCTTC
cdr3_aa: CASGRSRSASVDDEQFF

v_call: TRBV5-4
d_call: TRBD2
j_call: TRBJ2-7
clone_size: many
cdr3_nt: TGTGCCAGCAGCTTGGCACTAGCGGGAGTGCGGCACGAGCAGTACTTC
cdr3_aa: CASSLALAGVRHEQYF

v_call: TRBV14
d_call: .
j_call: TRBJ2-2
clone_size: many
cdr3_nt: TGTGCCAGCAGCCAAGGTAGGGAGGTCGGGGAGCTGTTTTTT
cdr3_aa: CASSQGREVGELFF

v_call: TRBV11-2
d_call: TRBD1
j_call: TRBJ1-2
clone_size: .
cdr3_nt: TGCGCCAGCAGCCAAACAGGGGCGGTAGTCTATGGCTACACCTTC
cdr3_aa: CASSQTGAVVYGYTF

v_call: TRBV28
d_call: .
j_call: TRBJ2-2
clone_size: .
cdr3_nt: TGTGCCAGCAGTACCTACGTCGTATTAGCCGGGAACACCGGGGAGCTGTTTTTT
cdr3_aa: CASSTYVVLAGNTGELFF

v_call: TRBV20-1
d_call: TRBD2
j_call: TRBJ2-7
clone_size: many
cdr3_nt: TGCAGTGCTAGAGATCACGGGAGCGGGGTCGAGCAGTACTTC
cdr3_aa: CSARDHGSGVEQYF

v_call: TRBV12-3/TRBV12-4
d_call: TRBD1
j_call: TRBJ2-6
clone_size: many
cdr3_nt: TGTGCCAGCAGTTCATGGACAGGTGGCTCTGGGGCCAACGTCCTGACTTTC
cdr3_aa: CASSSWTGGSGANVLTF

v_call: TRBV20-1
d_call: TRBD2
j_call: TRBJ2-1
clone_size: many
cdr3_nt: TGCAGTGCTCCAGCCAAGAGCGGGAGGGCCTTGAATGAGCAGTTCTTC
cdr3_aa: CSAPAKSGRALNEQFF

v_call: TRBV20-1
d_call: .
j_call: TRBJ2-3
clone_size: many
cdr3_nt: TGCAGTGCTAGCCCCCCGGGGGGCGGGACGCAGTATTTT
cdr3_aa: CSASPPGGGTQYF

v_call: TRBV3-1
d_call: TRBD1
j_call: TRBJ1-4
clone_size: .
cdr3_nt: TGTGCCAGCAGCCGACAGGGTGTTGGGGGAAAACTGTTTTTT
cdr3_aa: CASSRQGVGGKLFF

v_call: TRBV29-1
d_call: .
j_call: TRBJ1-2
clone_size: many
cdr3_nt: TGCAGCGTTGTACCGGGGGCGGACTATGGCTACACCTTC
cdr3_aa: CSVVPGADYGYTF

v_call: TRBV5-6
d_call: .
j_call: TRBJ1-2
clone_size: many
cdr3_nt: TGTGCCAGCAGCTTGGGTCGAGATGGCTACACCTTC
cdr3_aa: CASSLGRDGYTF

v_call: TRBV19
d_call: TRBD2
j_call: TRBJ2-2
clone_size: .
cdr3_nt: TGTGCCAGTAGTATACTAGCGGGAGGGTCGACCGGGGAGCTGTTTTTT
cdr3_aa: CASSILAGGSTGELFF

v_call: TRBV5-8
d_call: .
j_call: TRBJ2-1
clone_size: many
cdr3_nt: TGTGCCAGCAGCCCCCTTGGGGGAGGTAGCTCCTACAATGAGCAGTTCTTC
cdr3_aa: CASSPLGGGSSYNEQFF

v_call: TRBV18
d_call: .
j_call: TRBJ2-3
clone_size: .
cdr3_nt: TGTGCCAGCTCACCACAGGGGGTGGGCACAGATACGCAGTATTTT
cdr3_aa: CASSPQGVGTDTQYF

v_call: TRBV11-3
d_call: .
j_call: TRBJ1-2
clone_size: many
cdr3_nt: TGTGCCAGCAGCTTAAATGGATATGGCTACACCTTC
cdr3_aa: CASSLNGYGYTF

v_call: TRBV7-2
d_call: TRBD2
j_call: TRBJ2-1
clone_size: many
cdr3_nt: TGTGCCAGCAGCTTATCCCTAGCGGGGGAGCAGTTCTTC
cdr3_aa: CASSLSLAGEQFF

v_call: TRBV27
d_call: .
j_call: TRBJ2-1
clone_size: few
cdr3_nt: TGTGCCAGCAGTTTATTAGGCAGGGGCCCCTACAATGAGCAGTTCTTC
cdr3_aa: CASSLLGRGPYNEQFF

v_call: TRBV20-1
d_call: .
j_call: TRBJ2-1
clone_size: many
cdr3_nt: TGCAGTGCTAGACCGGGTGGGACTCCAGTCAATGAGCAGTTCTTC
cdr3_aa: CSARPGGTPVNEQFF

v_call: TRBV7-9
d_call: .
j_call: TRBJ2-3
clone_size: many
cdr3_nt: TGTGCCAGCAGCTTAGAATCGGGGGCCGATACGCAGTATTTT
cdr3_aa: CASSLESGADTQYF

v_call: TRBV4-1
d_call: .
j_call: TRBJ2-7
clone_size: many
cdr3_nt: TGCGCCAGCAGCAAATACTGGGATTCAGAGCAGTACTTC
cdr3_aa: CASSKYWDSEQYF

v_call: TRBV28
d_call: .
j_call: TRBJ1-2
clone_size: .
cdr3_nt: TGTGCCAGCAGTTTGTCAAGGGACCTTGGCTACACCTTC
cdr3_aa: CASSLSRDLGYTF

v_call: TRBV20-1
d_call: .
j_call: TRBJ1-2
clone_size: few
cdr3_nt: TGCAGTGCTAGGAGGGGGTCCTATGGCTACACCTTC
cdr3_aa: CSARRGSYGYTF

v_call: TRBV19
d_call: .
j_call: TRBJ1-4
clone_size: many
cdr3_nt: TGTGCCAGTAGTAAACAGGGCTTCACTGAAAAACTGTTTTTT
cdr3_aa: CASSKQGFTEKLFF

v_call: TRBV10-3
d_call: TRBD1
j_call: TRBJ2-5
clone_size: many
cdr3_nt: TGTGCCATCAGTGTGGAGGACAGGGGCGTTGGTGGAGAGACCCAGTACTTC
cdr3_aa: CAISVEDRGVGGETQYF